A selection of T cell receptor beta chains follows, all from one sample in a study of PD-L1 blockade in urothelial cancer. Profiling relied on immunoSEQ multiplex PCR, and the TCRdb table lists in-frame clones only, not all of them. The sample lists more than 60,000 clones, 88% occurring once. The sequenced sample was PBMCs, obtained around atezolizumab (anti-PD-L1) treatment. These receptors were taken from a man in his sixties with urothelial cancer. The CDR3 runs from the conserved cysteine through the conserved F or W. A D gene is named only where the DNA matches it firmly. Clone size is given for some rows only: seen once, a few or many times, or a class if the clone is expanded.

d_gene	v_gene	abundance	j_gene	CDR3nt	CDR3aa
TRBD1	TRBV2	-	TRBJ2-7	TGTGCCCTAACCGGGACAGGGGTGCTTGGGGAGCAGTACTTC	CALTGTGVLGEQYF
TRBD1	TRBV11-1	-	TRBJ1-2	TGTGCCAGCAGCTTAGCGACAGGGGGCTATGGCTACACCTTC	CASSLATGGYGYTF
TRBD1	TRBV5-6	-	TRBJ1-3	TGTGCCAGCAGTCTACAGGGGAGTGGAAACACCATATATTTT	CASSLQGSGNTIYF
-	TRBV30	-	TRBJ2-5	TGTGCCTGGAGTGCAGGGAAGGAGACCCAGTACTTC	CAWSAGKETQYF
-	TRBV30	-	TRBJ2-6	TGTGCCTCGATAAGGGGCCACGTCCTGACTTTC	CASIRGHVLTF
-	TRBV6-5	-	TRBJ2-2	TGTGCCACCACATCGGACAAGAACACCGGGGAGCTGTTTTTT	CATTSDKNTGELFF
TRBD1	TRBV28	-	TRBJ1-1	TGTGCCAGCAGTCTCTTAGTTCTGGGGACTGACAGGGGGGGAAACACTGAAGCTTTCTTT	CASSLLVLGTDRGGNTEAFF
-	TRBV27	-	TRBJ2-3	TGTGCCAGCAGGCTCGGGAGTAGCACAGATACGCAGTATTTT	CASRLGSSTDTQYF
-	TRBV5-4	-	TRBJ1-6	TGTGCCAGCAGCTTGGATCCAGGCAGCTCCTCCCTCCACTTT	CASSLDPGSSSLHF
TRBD2	TRBV7-6	-	TRBJ2-7	TGTGCCAGCAGCTTAGACCCAGCGGGGCCCGAGCAGTACTTC	CASSLDPAGPEQYF
TRBD2	TRBV5-1	-	TRBJ2-1	TGCGCCAGCAGCGTGGGGAGGGGCTCCCCCTACAATGAGCAGTTCTTC	CASSVGRGSPYNEQFF
-	TRBV7-3	-	TRBJ2-1	TGTGCCAGCAGCTTAAACGGGTACGAGCAGTTCTTC	CASSLNGYEQFF
TRBD1	TRBV6-5	-	TRBJ2-4	TGTGCCAGCAATAGACAGGGGGCGGCCGGCATTCAGTACTTC	CASNRQGAAGIQYF
TRBD1	TRBV6-5	few	TRBJ1-5	TGTGCCAGCAGCCGAGACAGGGACCGGCCCCAGCATTTT	CASSRDRDRPQHF
TRBD1	TRBV5-4	-	TRBJ2-3	TGTGCCAGCGCCCCGGGACAGCTCCTGGATACGCAGTATTTT	CASAPGQLLDTQYF
-	TRBV6-1	-	TRBJ1-1	TGTGCCAGCAGTCGACAGCTCATGAACACTGAAGCTTTCTTT	CASSRQLMNTEAFF
-	TRBV27	-	TRBJ1-4	TGTGCCAGCACCCAACAGGGCGGCCCAAATGAAAAACTGTTTTTT	CASTQQGGPNEKLFF
-	TRBV5-6	-	TRBJ2-2	TGTGCCAGCAGCTTGGGGCAGCGGAGGAACACCGGGGAGCTGTTTTTT	CASSLGQRRNTGELFF
TRBD1	TRBV4-1	-	TRBJ2-2	TGCGCCAGCAGCCAACGGGACAGGGGGCGGTTCGGGACCGGGGAGCTGTTTTTT	CASSQRDRGRFGTGELFF
-	TRBV19	-	TRBJ1-5	TGTGCCAGTAGCCATAGGGGGGGCAGTTATAGCAATCAGCCCCAGCATTTT	CASSHRGGSYSNQPQHF
TRBD1	TRBV10-1	-	TRBJ2-3	TGCGCCAGCAGTGAGTCTGGGACAGGGCTATCAGGTAGCACAGATACGCAGTATTTT	CASSESGTGLSGSTDTQYF
TRBD1	TRBV7-3	-	TRBJ2-5	TGTGCCAGCAGCGCGGACAGGGACGAGACCCAGTACTTC	CASSADRDETQYF
TRBD1	TRBV18	-	TRBJ1-2	TGTGCCAGCTCACCTCCGGGACAGGGGAAGGAGTTCTATGGCTACACCTTC	CASSPPGQGKEFYGYTF
TRBD1	TRBV7-9	-	TRBJ1-2	TGTGCCAGCAGCCTTAGCACGACAGGGAACTATGGCTACACCTTC	CASSLSTTGNYGYTF
-	TRBV19	-	TRBJ1-3	TGTGCCAGTAGAACTCGACAGCTTCTAACTGGAAACACCATATATTTT	CASRTRQLLTGNTIYF
TRBD1	TRBV7-9	-	TRBJ2-4	TGTGCCAGCAGCTTGGGGGACAGGGGGCCCAAAAACATTCAGTACTTC	CASSLGDRGPKNIQYF
-	TRBV4-1	-	TRBJ1-4	TGCGCCAGCAGCCAGCTACAGGGAAACGTCGAAAAACTGTTTTTT	CASSQLQGNVEKLFF
TRBD2	TRBV7-2	-	TRBJ2-1	TGTGCCAGCAGCTTAGCGCGCGGGGGGGGTTCCTACAATGAGCAGTTCTTC	CASSLARGGGSYNEQFF
-	TRBV7-3	-	TRBJ2-1	TGTGCCAGCAGCTTATTGGCCAGGGAATACAATGAGCAGTTCTTC	CASSLLAREYNEQFF
TRBD2	TRBV2	-	TRBJ2-7	TGTGCCCCCCGACGGGCGGGGGGATCCTACGAGCAGTACTTC	CAPRRAGGSYEQYF
-	TRBV5-4	-	TRBJ2-1	TGTGCCAGCAGCACCCCTGGCCCGTGGAATGAGCAGTTCTTC	CASSTPGPWNEQFF
-	TRBV11-3	-	TRBJ2-1	TGTGCCAGCAGCCCGCCCGCTAACAATGAGCAGTTCTTC	CASSPPANNEQFF
-	TRBV9	-	TRBJ1-5	TGTGCCAGCAGCATGCAGGGTCCCAAACGAGGTCAGCCCCAGCATTTT	CASSMQGPKRGQPQHF
TRBD1	TRBV10-2	-	TRBJ2-1	TGCGCCAGCAGCATACAGGGGGATGAGCAGTTCTTC	CASSIQGDEQFF
-	TRBV6-5	-	TRBJ2-5	TGTGCCAGCAGCCCGCGGGGCTGGACCCAGTACTTC	CASSPRGWTQYF
TRBD1	TRBV6-1	-	TRBJ1-1	TGTGCCAGCAGGTCCGGGACAGCCGCCGACACTGAAGCTTTCTTT	CASRSGTAADTEAFF
-	TRBV28	-	TRBJ1-1	TGTGCCACCAAGACACTGAACACTGAAGCTTTCTTT	CATKTLNTEAFF
-	TRBV28	-	TRBJ1-1	TGTGCCAGCAGTTTAGTGAGTTTCGTGATGAACACTGAAGCTTTCTTT	CASSLVSFVMNTEAFF
TRBD1	TRBV11-2	-	TRBJ2-2	TGTGCCAGCAGCTTGGGGGGACAGGGTAACACCGGGGAGCTGTTTTTT	CASSLGGQGNTGELFF
TRBD2	TRBV11-3	-	TRBJ2-7	TGTGCCAGCAGCGCACTAGCGCCACGATTCTCCTACGAGCAGTACTTC	CASSALAPRFSYEQYF
-	TRBV5-4	-	TRBJ2-3	TGCGCCAGCTGTGAGAGCGGTCCTAGCACAGATACGCAGTATTTT	CASCESGPSTDTQYF
-	TRBV18	-	TRBJ2-5	TGTGCCAGCTCACCGACGACAGCGTACCAAGAGACCCAGTACTTC	CASSPTTAYQETQYF
-	TRBV6-1	-	TRBJ1-1	TGTGCCAGCAGTTCTGACATGAACACTGAAGCTTTCTTT	CASSSDMNTEAFF
-	TRBV30	few	TRBJ2-2	TGTGCCTGGAGCAACCAGGGTATCGGGGAGCTGTTTTTT	CAWSNQGIGELFF
-	TRBV18	few	TRBJ1-4	TGTGCCAGCTCACTGGATGACCTGAAGGGGTCGCTCGAAAAACTGTTTTTT	CASSLDDLKGSLEKLFF
TRBD2	TRBV29-1	-	TRBJ2-1	TGCAGCGTTGAAAGAAGCGGGAGGCCCGATGAGCAGTTCTTC	CSVERSGRPDEQFF
-	TRBV2	-	TRBJ1-5	TGTGCCAGCAGTGCAGGGAAGGATCAGCCCCAGCATTTT	CASSAGKDQPQHF
TRBD1	TRBV15	-	TRBJ2-1	TGTGCCACCACCCAGGGACAGGGCTACAATGAGCAGTTCTTC	CATTQGQGYNEQFF
-	TRBV9	-	TRBJ1-1	TGTGCCAGCAGCGTAGCACTGGGAACCCGAGGGGGCACTGAAGCTTTCTTT	CASSVALGTRGGTEAFF